Listed below are T cell receptor beta chains from one sample, sequenced in a study of control samples from healthy donors and cancer patients. Measured with immunoSEQ multiplex PCR; TCRdb has only the in-frame clones, and not every one. Here the sample spans approximately 170,000 clones, roughly 90% being singletons. Material for sequencing was blood. Receptor source: a woman aged 25 to 39 in good health. Each CDR3 is given with its conserved first and last residue. The D gene is left open where the match is weak. The size field is filled for only some rows; it gives once, few, many or a size class.

>TRBD1|.|TRBV27|TRBJ2-7
CASSKLTGGKDEQYF
TGTGCCAGCAGTAAACTTACAGGGGGCAAGGACGAGCAGTACTTC
>TRBD2|.|TRBV7-9|TRBJ2-3
CASSLGTSGNTDTQYF
TGTGCCAGCAGCTTAGGGACTAGCGGAAACACAGATACGCAGTATTTT
>.|.|TRBV28|TRBJ1-1
CASTGTTADNTEAFF
TGTGCCAGCACAGGGACAACGGCGGACAACACTGAAGCTTTCTTT
>TRBD1|.|TRBV27|TRBJ1-5
CASSSLQGPGQPQHF
TGTGCCAGCAGTTCATTACAGGGGCCCGGTCAGCCCCAGCATTTT
>.|.|TRBV6-4|TRBJ1-1
CASSDRVNTEAFF
TGTGCCAGCAGTGACAGGGTCAACACTGAAGCTTTCTTT
>.|.|TRBV4-1|TRBJ1-1
CASSQVFFGEQREAFF
TGCGCCAGCAGCCAAGTCTTTTTTGGGGAACAGCGTGAAGCTTTCTTT
>.|.|TRBV29-1|TRBJ2-7
CSVEGLAQAKPYEQYF
TGCAGCGTTGAAGGCTTGGCGCAGGCCAAGCCCTACGAGCAGTACTTC
>TRBD1|.|TRBV27|TRBJ1-5
CASSSLGDRVNQPQHF
TGTGCCAGCAGTTCGCTTGGAGACAGGGTAAATCAGCCCCAGCATTTT
>.|.|TRBV5-6|TRBJ2-1
CASSLEANPYNEQFF
TGTGCCAGCAGCTTGGAGGCCAATCCTTACAATGAGCAGTTCTTC
>TRBD1|.|TRBV7-2|TRBJ1-6
CASSLGGSNRGYSPLHF
TGTGCCAGCAGCTTAGGGGGATCAAACAGGGGTTATTCACCCCTCCACTTT
>TRBD1|.|TRBV20-1|TRBJ1-5
CSASGGTANQPQHF
TGCAGTGCTAGTGGGGGGACAGCTAATCAGCCCCAGCATTTT
>.|.|TRBV15|TRBJ1-2
CATSNGNYGYTF
TGTGCCACCAGCAACGGGAACTATGGCTACACCTTC
>.|.|TRBV10-3|TRBJ2-5
CAIGEGEGRETQYF
TGTGCCATCGGGGAGGGGGAGGGCCGGGAGACCCAGTACTTC
>.|.|TRBV5-4|TRBJ2-1
CASSLVANEQFF
TGTGCCAGCAGCTTAGTAGCGAATGAGCAGTTCTTC
>.|once|TRBV27|TRBJ2-1
CASSLRATGPNEQFF
TGTGCCAGCAGCCTAAGGGCTACAGGGCCCAATGAGCAGTTCTTC
>.|.|TRBV6-5|TRBJ1-1
CASSYGGNTEAFF
TGTGCCAGCAGTTATGGGGGAAACACTGAAGCTTTCTTT
>TRBD1|.|TRBV11-2|TRBJ2-2
CASSRDSLTGELFF
TGTGCCAGCAGCCGGGACAGCCTCACCGGGGAGCTGTTTTTT
>.|.|TRBV3-1/TRBV3-2|TRBJ2-6
CATSPLGGVDGANVLTF
TGTGCCACCTCCCCTCTAGGGGGAGTGGATGGGGCCAACGTCCTGACTTTC
>TRBD2|.|TRBV19|TRBJ2-1
CASFLMGLAGPAEYNEQFF
TGTGCCAGCTTTCTTATGGGACTAGCGGGGCCGGCAGAGTACAATGAGCAGTTCTTC
>.|.|TRBV30|TRBJ2-2
CAWSVTTTGELFF
TGTGCCTGGAGTGTAACCACCACCGGGGAGCTGTTTTTT
>TRBD2|.|TRBV5-6|TRBJ2-1
CASSPELADYNEQFF
TGTGCCAGCAGCCCGGAACTAGCGGACTACAATGAGCAGTTCTTC
>.|once|TRBV15|TRBJ2-6
CATSKEGSGANVLTF
TGTGCCACCAGCAAGGAGGGCTCTGGGGCCAACGTCCTGACTTTC
>.|.|TRBV6-1|TRBJ1-4
CASSEEAGHFEKLFF
TGTGCCAGCAGTGAAGAGGCAGGGCATTTTGAAAAACTGTTTTTT
>.|.|TRBV4-1|TRBJ2-5
CASSHSGHPGIQYF
TGCGCCAGCAGCCACTCGGGACACCCTGGAATCCAGTACTTC
>TRBD2|.|TRBV7-9|TRBJ2-7
CASSPRSGRADEQYF
TGTGCCAGCAGCCCTCGCAGCGGGAGGGCGGACGAGCAGTACTTC
>.|.|TRBV24-1|TRBJ2-3
CATSERSPTDTQYF
TGTGCCACGAGCGAGCGGAGCCCGACAGATACGCAGTATTTT
>.|.|TRBV9|TRBJ1-3
CASSVAQGGNTIYF
TGTGCCAGCAGCGTAGCACAGGGCGGAAACACCATATATTTT
>TRBD1|.|TRBV27|TRBJ2-5
CARGGRTGQEETQYF
TGTGCCAGGGGGGGCAGGACAGGGCAAGAAGAGACCCAGTACTTC
>.|.|TRBV5-6|TRBJ2-4
CASSLASFAGPGDIQYF
TGTGCCAGCAGCTTGGCCTCTTTTGCAGGCCCAGGGGACATTCAGTACTTC
>.|.|TRBV20-1|TRBJ2-7
CSASLGNEQYF
TGCAGTGCTAGTTTGGGGAACGAGCAGTACTTC
>.|once|TRBV9|TRBJ2-1
CASSRLGRLSSYNEQFF
TGTGCCAGCAGCCGGCTGGGACGCTTATCCTCCTACAATGAGCAGTTCTTC
>.|once|TRBV11-3|TRBJ1-6
CASSTDLNSPLHF
TGTGCCAGCAGCACCGACCTGAATTCACCCCTCCACTTT
>TRBD1|few|TRBV5-4|TRBJ1-5
CASSRDRDNQPQHF
TGTGCCAGCAGCCGGGACAGGGACAATCAGCCCCAGCATTTT
>.|.|TRBV4-1|TRBJ2-2
CASSQVQGITGELFF
TGCGCCAGCAGCCAAGTACAGGGAATCACCGGGGAGCTGTTTTTT
>.|.|TRBV6-2/TRBV6-3|TRBJ2-7
CASSFATEQYF
TGTGCCAGCAGTTTTGCTACCGAGCAGTACTTC
>.|.|TRBV12-5|TRBJ2-2
CASGLPETGTYNTGELFF
TGTGCTAGTGGTTTGCCAGAAACCGGGACTTATAACACCGGGGAGCTGTTTTTT
>.|.|TRBV10-3|TRBJ2-1
CAISEKSNEQFF
TGTGCCATCAGTGAAAAAAGCAATGAGCAGTTCTTC
>.|.|TRBV2|TRBJ1-3
CASSETGTGNTIYF
TGTGCCAGCAGTGAAACGGGGACTGGAAACACCATATATTTT
>TRBD1|.|TRBV28|TRBJ2-7
CASSPAPGQTSSYEQYF
TGTGCCAGCAGTCCTGCACCGGGACAGACAAGCTCCTACGAGCAGTACTTC
>.|.|TRBV7-2|TRBJ2-1
CASSLMPGAYNEQFF
TGTGCCAGCAGCTTGATGCCTGGAGCTTACAATGAGCAGTTCTTC
>TRBD1|.|TRBV30|TRBJ1-2
CAWGTGTDVYGYTF
TGTGCCTGGGGGACCGGGACAGACGTCTATGGCTACACCTTC
>.|.|TRBV29-1|TRBJ2-1
CSETSGLPSSYNEQFF
TGCAGCGAAACCTCGGGACTTCCCTCCTCCTACAATGAGCAGTTCTTC
>.|.|TRBV4-1|TRBJ1-6
CASSYSSDGNSPLHF
TGCGCCAGCAGCTATTCTAGCGATGGGAATTCACCCCTCCACTTT
>.|.|TRBV7-9|TRBJ2-7
CASSLTDRGYEQYF
TGTGCCAGCAGTCTTACGGACCGAGGTTACGAGCAGTACTTC
>TRBD1|.|TRBV6-5|TRBJ2-3
CASSYDRAVVSTQYF
TGTGCCAGCAGTTACGACAGGGCGGTTGTTTCTACGCAGTATTTT
>.|.|TRBV7-2|TRBJ1-1
CASSWLGEAFF
TGTGCCAGCAGCTGGCTGGGGGAAGCTTTCTTT
>.|.|TRBV9|TRBJ1-3
CASSADNGNTIYF
TGTGCCAGCAGCGCTGACAACGGAAACACCATATATTTT
>.|.|TRBV11-1|TRBJ2-3
CASSSDGLGRTDTQYF
TGTGCCAGCAGCTCCGACGGACTCGGCCGCACAGATACGCAGTATTTT
>.|.|TRBV19|TRBJ1-5
CASSIEQATVSNQPQHF
TGTGCCAGTAGTATCGAACAGGCGACGGTTAGCAATCAGCCCCAGCATTTT
>.|.|TRBV7-6|TRBJ2-1
CASSLAEYNEQFF
TGTGCCAGCAGCTTAGCGGAATACAATGAGCAGTTCTTC
>.|.|TRBV30|TRBJ2-7
CAWSEGHLSYEQYF
TGTGCCTGGAGTGAGGGACACCTCTCCTACGAGCAGTACTTC
>TRBD1|.|TRBV10-3|TRBJ2-7
CAISGRTGGYEQYF
TGTGCCATCAGTGGGAGGACAGGGGGCTACGAGCAGTACTTC
>.|.|TRBV27|TRBJ2-6
CASSPGPIPGANVLTF
TGTGCCAGCAGTCCCGGCCCTATACCTGGGGCCAACGTCCTGACTTTC
>TRBD2|.|TRBV7-2|TRBJ2-1
CASSLAGGRAYNEQFF
TGTGCCAGCAGCTTAGCGGGGGGGAGGGCCTACAATGAGCAGTTCTTC
>.|.|TRBV7-3|TRBJ2-6
CASSSTRTPSGANVLTF
TGTGCCAGCAGCTCCACGCGGACTCCTTCTGGGGCCAACGTCCTGACTTTC
>TRBD1|.|TRBV7-9|TRBJ1-2
CASSPGTEFYGYTF
TGTGCCAGCAGCCCCGGGACAGAGTTTTATGGCTACACCTTC
>TRBD2|.|TRBV5-4|TRBJ2-3
CASSLYSGGGDTQYF
TGTGCCAGCAGCTTGTATTCGGGAGGGGGAGATACGCAGTATTTT
>.|.|TRBV6-1|TRBJ2-3
CASSERTGSDTQYF
TGTGCCAGCAGTGAGAGGACTGGGTCAGATACGCAGTATTTT
>TRBD2|once|TRBV6-1|TRBJ2-1
CASRELGASGGFQNNEQFF
TGTGCCAGCAGGGAACTCGGGGCTAGCGGGGGCTTCCAGAACAATGAGCAGTTCTTC
>TRBD2|.|TRBV7-2|TRBJ2-7
CASSLAFGRAPYEQYF
TGTGCCAGCAGCTTAGCGTTCGGGAGGGCCCCCTACGAGCAGTACTTC